This TCR beta chain was documented in a study of T-cell memory formation after mild COVID-19. Findings of the study overall: Day 15 to 85 contracting clones showed balanced CD4/CD8; later expanders leaned CD4+. Certain responding clones were present in pre-infection memory, suggesting participation of cross-reactive memory.

5'RACE with constant-segment primers yielded barcoded, UMI-tagged TCR alpha and TCR beta cDNA libraries. TCRdb reprocessed the 5' RACE reads via MiXCR and lists one record per CDR3 protein. The sample carries under 150,000 distinct CDR3 sequences, 15% to 20% recorded once. The CDR3 spans 19 residues. Germline CDR1 reads SEHNR; CDR2 reads FQNEAQ (reference sequence). Trimming at V came to 3 bases and at J to 4 bases, leaving 15 bases not matched to a gene. This clonotype came up a few times. Its antigen is currently unknown. The receptor's source is an adult woman who had mild COVID-19 (a few samples of this study predate the infection). Cell type and time point are not known. V usage is TRBV7-9 and J usage is TRBJ2-3; TRBD2 matches 11 bases. Sequencing was performed on PBMCs or a T cell subset sorted from them (not recorded which). CDR3 coding DNA: TGTGCCAGCAGCTTCGGGGTTTGGACTAGCGGGCCCAGCGCAGATACGCAGTATTTT. Residues: CASSFGVWTSGPSADTQYF.